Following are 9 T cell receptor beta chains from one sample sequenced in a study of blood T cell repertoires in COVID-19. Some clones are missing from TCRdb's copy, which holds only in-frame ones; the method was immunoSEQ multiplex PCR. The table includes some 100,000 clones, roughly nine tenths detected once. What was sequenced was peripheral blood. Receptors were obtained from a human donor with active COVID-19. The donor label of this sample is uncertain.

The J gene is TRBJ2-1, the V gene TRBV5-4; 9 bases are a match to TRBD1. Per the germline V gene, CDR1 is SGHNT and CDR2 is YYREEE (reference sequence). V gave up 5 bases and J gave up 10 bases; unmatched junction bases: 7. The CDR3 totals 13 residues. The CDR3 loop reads CASSRTGGEEQFF. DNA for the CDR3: TGTGCCAGCAGTCGTACAGGGGGCGAGGAGCAGTTCTTC.

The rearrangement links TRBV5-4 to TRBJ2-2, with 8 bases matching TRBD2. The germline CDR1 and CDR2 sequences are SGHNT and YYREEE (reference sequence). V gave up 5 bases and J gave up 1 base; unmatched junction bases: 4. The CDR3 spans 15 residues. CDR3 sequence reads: CASRGAGENTGELFF. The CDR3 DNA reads TGTGCCAGCAGAGGAGCGGGGGAGAACACCGGGGAGCTGTTTTTT.

DNA for the CDR3: TGTGCCATCAGTGAGCTGACAGGGGAGGACTATGGCTACACCTTC. It specifies CAISELTGEDYGYTF. The V call is TRBV10-3, the J call TRBJ1-2; 8 bases align to TRBD1. The CDR3 covers 15 residues. Germline V CDR1 and CDR2: ENHRY, SYGVKD. The J segment lost 3 bases and the V segment lost 2 bases, leaving 5 bases of the junction unmatched.

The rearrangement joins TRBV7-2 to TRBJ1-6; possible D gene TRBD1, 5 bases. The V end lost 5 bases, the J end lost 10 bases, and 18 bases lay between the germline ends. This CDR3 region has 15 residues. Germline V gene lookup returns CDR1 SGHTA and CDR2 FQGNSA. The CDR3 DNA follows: TGTGCCAGCAGCCCATCGGGGGGTCGAGAATCACCCCTCCACTTT. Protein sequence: CASSPSGGRESPLHF.

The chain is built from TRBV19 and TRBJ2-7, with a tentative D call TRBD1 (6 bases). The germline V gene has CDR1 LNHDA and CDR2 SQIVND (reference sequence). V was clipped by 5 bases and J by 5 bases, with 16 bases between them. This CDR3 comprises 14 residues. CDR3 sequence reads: CASSFSNRDHEQYF. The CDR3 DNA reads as TGTGCCAGTAGTTTCTCCAACAGGGACCACGAGCAGTACTTC.

CDR3 nucleotides: TGTGCCATCACCGGACTCACCACAGATACGCAGTATTTT. It translates to CAITGLTTDTQYF. The rearrangement joins TRBV10-3 to TRBJ2-3, with D perhaps matching TRBD2 (5 bases). Trimming shortened V by 7 bases and J by 2 bases, and 10 bases separated the two germline ends. CDR1 is ENHRY, CDR2 SYGVKD, per germline. This CDR3 is built from 13 residues.

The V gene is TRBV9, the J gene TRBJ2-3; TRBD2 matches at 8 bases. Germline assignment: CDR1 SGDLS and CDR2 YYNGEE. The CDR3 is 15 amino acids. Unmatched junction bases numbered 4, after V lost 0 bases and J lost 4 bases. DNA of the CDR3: TGTGCCAGCAGCGTAGCGGGGGGGAGCCCAGATACGCAGTATTTT. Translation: CASSVAGGSPDTQYF.

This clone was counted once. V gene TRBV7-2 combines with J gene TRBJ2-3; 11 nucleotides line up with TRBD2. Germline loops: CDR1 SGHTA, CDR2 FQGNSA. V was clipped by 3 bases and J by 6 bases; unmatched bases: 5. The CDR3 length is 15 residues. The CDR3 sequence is CASSFSSGGWDTQYF. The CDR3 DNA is TGTGCCAGCAGCTTTTCTAGCGGGGGGTGGGATACGCAGTATTTT.

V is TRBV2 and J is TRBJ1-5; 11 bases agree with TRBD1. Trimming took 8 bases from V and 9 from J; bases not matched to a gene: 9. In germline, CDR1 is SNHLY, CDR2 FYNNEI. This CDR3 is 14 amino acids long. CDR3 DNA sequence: TGTGCCAGCGTTAGGACAGGGGGCCAAGGGCCCCAGCATTTT. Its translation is CASVRTGGQGPQHF.